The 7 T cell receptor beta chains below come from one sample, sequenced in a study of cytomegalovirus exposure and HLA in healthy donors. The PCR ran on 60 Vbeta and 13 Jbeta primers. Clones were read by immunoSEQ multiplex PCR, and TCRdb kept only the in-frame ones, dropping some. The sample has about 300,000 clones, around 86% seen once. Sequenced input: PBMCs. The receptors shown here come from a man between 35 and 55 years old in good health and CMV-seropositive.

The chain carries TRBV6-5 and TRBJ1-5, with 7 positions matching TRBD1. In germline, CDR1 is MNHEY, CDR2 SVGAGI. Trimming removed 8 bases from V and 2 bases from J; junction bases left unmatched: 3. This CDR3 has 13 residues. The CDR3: CASRDSRNQPQHF. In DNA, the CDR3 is TGTGCCAGCCGGGACAGCCGCAATCAGCCCCAGCATTTT.

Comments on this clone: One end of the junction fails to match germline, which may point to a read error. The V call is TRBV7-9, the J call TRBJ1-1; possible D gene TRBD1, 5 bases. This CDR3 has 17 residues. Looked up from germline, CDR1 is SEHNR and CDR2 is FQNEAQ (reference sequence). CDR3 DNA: TGTTCCAGCAGCCAAAGCTGGTGGCAGGGAGGTCACACTGAAGCTTTCTTT. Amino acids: CSSSQSWWQGGHTEAFF.

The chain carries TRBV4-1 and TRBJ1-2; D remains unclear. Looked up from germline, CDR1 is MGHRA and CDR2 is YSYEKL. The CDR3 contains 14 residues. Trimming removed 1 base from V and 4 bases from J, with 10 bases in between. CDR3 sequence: CASSQGGGLYGYTF. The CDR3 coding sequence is TGCGCCAGCAGCCAAGGTGGCGGCCTCTATGGCTACACCTTC.

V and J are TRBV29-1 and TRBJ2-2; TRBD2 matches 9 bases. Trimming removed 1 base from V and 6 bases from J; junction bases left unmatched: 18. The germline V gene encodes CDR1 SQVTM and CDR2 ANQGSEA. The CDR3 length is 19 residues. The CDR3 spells CSVEVWRDSSGMSSGELFF. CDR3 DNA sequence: TGCAGCGTTGAAGTATGGAGGGACTCTAGCGGGATGAGCTCCGGGGAGCTGTTTTTT.

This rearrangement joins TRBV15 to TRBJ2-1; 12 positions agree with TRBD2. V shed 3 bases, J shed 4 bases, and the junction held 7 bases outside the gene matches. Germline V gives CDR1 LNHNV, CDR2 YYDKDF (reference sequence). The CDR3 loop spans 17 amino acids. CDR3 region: CATSRPQLAGGYNEQFF. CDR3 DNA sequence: TGTGCCACCAGCAGGCCCCAACTAGCGGGGGGATACAATGAGCAGTTCTTC.

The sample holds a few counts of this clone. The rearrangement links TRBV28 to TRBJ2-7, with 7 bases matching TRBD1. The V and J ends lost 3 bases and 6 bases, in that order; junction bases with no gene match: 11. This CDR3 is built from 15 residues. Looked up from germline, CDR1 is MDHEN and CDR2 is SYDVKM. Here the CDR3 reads CASSFWDSYLIEQYF. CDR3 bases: TGTGCCAGCAGTTTTTGGGACAGCTACCTCATCGAGCAGTACTTC.

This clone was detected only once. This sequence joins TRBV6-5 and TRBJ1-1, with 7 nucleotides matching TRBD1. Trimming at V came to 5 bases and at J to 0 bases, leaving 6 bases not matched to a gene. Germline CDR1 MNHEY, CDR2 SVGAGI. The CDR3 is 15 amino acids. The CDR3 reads CASSLSQGMNTEAFF. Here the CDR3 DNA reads TGTGCCAGCAGTCTCTCACAGGGGATGAACACTGAAGCTTTCTTT.